The 27 T cell receptor beta chains below all came from one sample that was sequenced in a study of T cell changes during pregnancy in multiple sclerosis. TCRdb keeps only in-frame clones here, not all; method: immunoSEQ multiplex PCR. The repertoire has some 30,000 clones, approximately 88% of them found once; the top ten carry 6% to 9%. The source material was CD8+ T cells from peripheral blood mononuclear cells, sampled before pregnancy. These receptors all come from a female donor with multiple sclerosis, enrolled in a pregnancy study.

This clone has a single count. The V and J genes are TRBV6-5 and TRBJ2-7; a possible D gene is TRBD2 (6 bases). This CDR3 has 14 residues. The ends were cut back, 4 bases at V and 3 bases at J, with 13 bases in the middle. The germline gives CDR1 MNHEY, CDR2 SVGAGI. CDR3 protein: CASSFSYGGYEQYF. As DNA, the CDR3 is TGTGCCAGCAGTTTTTCTTACGGGGGCTACGAGCAGTACTTC.

The V and J genes are TRBV5-1 and TRBJ2-7, with 7 bases identical to TRBD1. From germline, CDR1 is SGHRS and CDR2 YFSETQ. V dropped 8 bases and J dropped 4; count of bases not matched to a gene: 12. The CDR3 sequence is 14 residues long. CDR3 nucleotides: TGCGCCAGGGTCCCGTGGGACAGTTCATACGAGCAGTACTTC. Its protein product is CARVPWDSSYEQYF.

This chain joins TRBV28 and TRBJ2-7, with D uncertain. V was clipped by 3 bases and J by 2 bases, with 8 bases between them. This CDR3 has 13 residues. From germline, CDR1 is MDHEN and CDR2 SYDVKM. The CDR3 DNA follows: TGTGCCAGCAGTTTTGGGCAGGCCTACGAGCAGTACTTC. Translating gives CASSFGQAYEQYF.

V gene TRBV7-9 combines with J gene TRBJ2-2; D gene ambiguous. Trimming stripped 1 base from V and 0 bases from J, with 15 bases between. The CDR3 sequence is 18 residues long. Germline CDR1 SEHNR, CDR2 FQNEAQ (reference sequence). CDR3 in DNA: TGTGCCAGCAGCTTAGGATGGGCCCTACACACGAACACCGGGGAGCTGTTTTTT. Protein product: CASSLGWALHTNTGELFF.

The count of this clone is one. The same CDR3 also results from other DNA sequences found in this sample. V gene TRBV19 combines with J gene TRBJ1-1; the match to TRBD1 covers 7 bases. Germline V lookup: CDR1 LNHDA, CDR2 SQIVND (reference sequence). Trimming removed 3 bases from V and 0 bases from J; junction bases left unmatched: 7. This CDR3 is 16 amino acids long. The CDR3 DNA sequence: TGTGCCAGTAGTATCCGGACAGGTGGAATGAACACTGAAGCTTTCTTT. The encoded protein is CASSIRTGGMNTEAFF.

V gene TRBV6-1 combines with J gene TRBJ2-1, with 11 bases that match TRBD2. CDR1 MNHNS and CDR2 SASEGT come from the germline V gene. This CDR3 has 16 amino acids. V trimming: 4 bases; J trimming: 7 bases; junction bases outside the gene matches: 9. The CDR3 sequence is CASSVPLAGGENEQFF. The CDR3 DNA reads as TGTGCCAGCAGTGTCCCCTTAGCGGGGGGGGAGAATGAGCAGTTCTTC.

The V and J genes are TRBV9 and TRBJ1-6; tentative D call: TRBD1 (6 bases). The CDR3 runs 16 residues. V gave up 0 bases and J gave up 3 bases, with 10 bases separating them. The germline gives CDR1 SGDLS, CDR2 YYNGEE. The CDR3 sequence is CASSVEGELYNSPLHF. The CDR3 bases are TGTGCCAGCAGCGTAGAGGGGGAGCTCTATAATTCACCCCTCCACTTT. The full variable domain, with the rest looked up from reference TRBV9 and TRBJ1-6, is DSGVTQTPKHLITATGQRVTLRCSPRSGDLSVYWYQQSLDQGLQFLIQYYNGEERAKGNILERFSAQQFPDLHSELNLSSLELGDSALYFCASSVEGELYNSPLHFGNGTRLTVT.

The rearrangement uses TRBV28 and TRBJ2-1; D possibly corresponds to TRBD2 (5 bases). The CDR3 sequence is 13 residues long. Trimming took off 5 bases at V and 4 bases at J, with 9 bases between the two ends. Per germline, CDR1 MDHEN and CDR2 SYDVKM. CDR3 loop: CASSPGGYNEQFF. In DNA, the CDR3 is TGTGCCAGCAGTCCAGGAGGTTACAATGAGCAGTTCTTC.

This rearrangement joins TRBV9 to TRBJ2-7; possible D gene TRBD1, 6 bases. V gave up 4 bases and J gave up 3 bases, with 14 bases separating them. The CDR3 totals 14 residues. CDR1 SGDLS and CDR2 YYNGEE come from the germline V gene. CDR3 sequence (DNA): TGTGCCAGCAGCCTCACCCAGGGGTTCTACGAGCAGTACTTC. Its protein product is CASSLTQGFYEQYF.

The V and J genes are TRBV5-6 and TRBJ2-7; the D gene is possibly TRBD1 (5 bases). V was cut by 0 bases and J by 0 bases, with 7 bases left in between. Germline V gene lookup returns CDR1 SGHDT and CDR2 YYEEEE. The CDR3 runs 14 residues. DNA for the CDR3: TGTGCCAGCAGCTTGGACAGGAGCTCCTACGAGCAGTACTTC. Its translation is CASSLDRSSYEQYF.

J is TRBJ2-1 and V is TRBV27; 7 bases match TRBD2. CDR1 and CDR2 from the germline V gene are MNHEY and SMNVEV (reference sequence). This CDR3 spans 14 amino acids. The V segment lost 2 bases and the J segment 4 bases; nucleotides outside the gene matches: 2. As DNA, the CDR3 is TGTGCCAGCAGTTTAGCGGGGGAATACAATGAGCAGTTCTTC. It is translated as CASSLAGEYNEQFF.

The chain is built from TRBV19 and TRBJ2-2; tentatively, D is TRBD2 (6 bases). The V gene's germline CDR1 is LNHDA and CDR2 SQIVND (reference sequence). The germline V and J ends were trimmed by 6 bases and 8 bases, with 10 bases remaining between them. This CDR3 spans 12 amino acids. The CDR3: CASSSAGGELFF. The CDR3 DNA is TGTGCCAGTAGCTCAGCGGGTGGGGAGCTGTTTTTT.

V and J are TRBV6-4 and TRBJ2-3, with TRBD1 matching 8 bases. There are 15 residues in the CDR3. Unmatched junction bases numbered 9, after V lost 6 bases and J lost 4 bases. The germline V gene encodes CDR1 MRHNA and CDR2 SNTAGT. CDR3 in amino acids: CASSLGQGGADTQYF. CDR3 bases: TGTGCCAGCAGCCTTGGACAGGGAGGAGCAGATACGCAGTATTTT.

The chain carries TRBV4-1 and TRBJ2-7; D uncertain. Trimming stripped 0 bases from V and 2 bases from J, with 14 bases between. CDR1 MGHRA and CDR2 YSYEKL come from the germline V gene. There are 16 residues in the CDR3. CDR3 nucleotides: TGCGCCAGCAGCCAAGATCCTGCCGGTCGAACCTACGAGCAGTACTTC. This gives the protein CASSQDPAGRTYEQYF.

As concerns this clone: A single base separates this from a much larger clone, so it may be a read error. The rearrangement uses TRBV19 and TRBJ2-1; 7 bases agree with TRBD2. Germline values: CDR1 LNHDA, CDR2 SQIVND (reference sequence). The CDR3 length is 14 residues. V shed 5 bases and J 7 bases; nucleotides not matched to a gene: 8. The CDR3 DNA sequence: TGTGCCAGTAGTGTTGGGGAGGGCCATAATGAGCAGTTCTTC. It yields the protein CASSVGEGHNEQFF.

The chain employs TRBV4-1 and TRBJ1-2; 8 bases are a match to TRBD1. V was clipped by 1 base and J by 4 bases; unmatched bases: 5. CDR3 length: 15 residues. Germline V gene data show CDR1 as MGHRA and CDR2 as YSYEKL. CDR3 DNA: TGCGCCAGCAGCCAAGCACAGGGGGGCGTCTATGGCTACACCTTC. Translated, it gives CASSQAQGGVYGYTF.

This rearrangement joins TRBV7-8 to TRBJ2-3; TRBD2 might be the D (7 bases). V lost 5 bases to trimming and J lost 4 bases, with 16 bases between them. Per the germline V gene, CDR1 is SGHVS and CDR2 is FQNEAQ. The CDR3 runs to 15 residues. CDR3 bases: TGTGCCAGCAGCCCCTCGAGGGGGGGAGCAGATACGCAGTATTTT. Translated, it gives CASSPSRGGADTQYF.

The CDR3 reads CASAGTYNEQFF. DNA of the CDR3: TGTGCCAGCGCGGGAACCTACAATGAGCAGTTCTTC. The chain uses TRBV27 and TRBJ2-1; tentatively, D is TRBD2 (6 bases). The germline CDR1 and CDR2 sequences are MNHEY and SMNVEV (reference sequence). This CDR3 spans 12 amino acids. V lost 8 bases to trimming and J lost 2 bases, with 7 bases between them.

The chain combines TRBV7-9 with TRBJ2-7; D unresolved. Looked up from germline, CDR1 is SEHNR and CDR2 is FQNEAQ (reference sequence). Trimming took off 0 bases at V and 5 bases at J, with 5 bases between the two ends. The length of the CDR3 is 12 residues. CDR3 DNA: TGTGCCAGCAGCTTAGCGCGGAACGAGCAGTACTTC. Translating gives CASSLARNEQYF.

By proportion, this clone is medium-sized. The chain combines TRBV14 with TRBJ2-3; TRBD2 agrees at 11 bases. Germline assignment: CDR1 SGHDN and CDR2 FVKESK. This CDR3 spans 16 amino acids. The trim removed 4 bases at V and 4 bases at J, leaving 7 bases unmatched. This CDR3 is CASSPFSGGGPDTQYF. In DNA, the CDR3 is TGTGCCAGCAGCCCCTTTAGCGGGGGGGGCCCAGATACGCAGTATTTT. Complete variable domain (other parts from reference TRBV14 and TRBJ2-3): EAGVTQFPSHSVIEKGQTVTLRCDPISGHDNLYWYRRVMGKEIKFLLHFVKESKQDESGMPNNRFLAERTGGTYSTLKVQPAELEDSGVYFCASSPFSGGGPDTQYFGPGTRLTVL.

This rearrangement joins TRBV5-6 to TRBJ2-1, with D possibly being TRBD2 (5 bases). Germline CDR1 is SGHDT and CDR2 is YYEEEE. This CDR3 has 14 amino acids. Trimming shortened V by 4 bases and J by 0 bases, and 8 bases separated the two germline ends. CDR3 region: CASSRGSSYNEQFF. The CDR3, as DNA: TGTGCCAGCAGCCGGGGAAGCTCCTACAATGAGCAGTTCTTC.

The chain uses TRBV11-3 and TRBJ2-1; a possible D gene is TRBD1 (8 bases). The CDR3 length is 13 residues. CDR1 SGHNT and CDR2 YENEEA come from the germline V gene. V lost 9 bases and J lost 3, with 12 bases in between. CDR3 region: CASTGGVYNEQFF. For the CDR3, the DNA is TGTGCCAGTACAGGGGGGGTCTACAATGAGCAGTTCTTC.

This clone was seen more than once but under ten times. CDR3 residues: CASSQETVVNYGYTF. DNA of the CDR3: TGCGCCAGCAGCCAAGAGACAGTAGTAAACTATGGCTACACCTTC. The chain uses TRBV4-3 and TRBJ1-2, with D possibly matching TRBD1 (5 bases). The germline V gene encodes CDR1 LGHNA and CDR2 YSLEER. With 0 bases removed from V and 2 bases from J, the gap between germline ends came to 10 bases. The CDR3 contains 15 residues.

The V gene is TRBV7-3, the J gene TRBJ2-1; weak D call: TRBD1 (6 bases). Trimming left V 1 base short and J 7 bases short, with 17 bases between. CDR3 size: 16 residues. CDR1 is SGHTA, CDR2 FQGTGA, per germline. Here the CDR3 DNA reads TGTGCCAGCAGCTTAAGTGGGGGCAGCTTTGGTAATGAGCAGTTCTTC. It codes for CASSLSGGSFGNEQFF.

The rearrangement links TRBV19 to TRBJ1-2; 12 positions agree with TRBD1. The J segment lost 7 bases and the V segment lost 0 bases, leaving 6 bases of the junction unmatched. The V gene's germline CDR1 is LNHDA and CDR2 SQIVND (reference sequence). The CDR3 has 16 amino acids. The CDR3 coding sequence is TGTGCCAGTAGTATAGATTTGGGACAGGGGGCGTTTGGCTACACCTTC. It specifies CASSIDLGQGAFGYTF.

The rearrangement uses TRBV13 and TRBJ2-7; a possible D gene is TRBD2 (5 bases). Germline loops: CDR1 PRHDT, CDR2 FYEKMQ (reference sequence). With 5 bases removed from V and 3 bases from J, the gap between germline ends came to 17 bases. The CDR3 covers 15 residues. The CDR3 protein is CASSPRGSVLYEQYF. CDR3 bases: TGTGCCAGCAGCCCTCGGGGTAGCGTACTCTACGAGCAGTACTTC.

This chain joins TRBV28 and TRBJ2-7; D is undetermined. The germline V gene has CDR1 MDHEN and CDR2 SYDVKM. V was trimmed by 1 base and J by 1 base, leaving 5 bases between them. The CDR3 contains 13 residues. This CDR3 is CASSLFISYEQYF. In DNA, the CDR3 is TGTGCCAGCAGTTTATTTATTTCCTACGAGCAGTACTTC.